These T cell receptor beta chains were read from a single sample in a study of CD8 T cells in Susac syndrome. TCRdb reanalysed the immunoSEQ multiplex PCR reads using MiXCR and keeps one entry per CDR3 protein. The sample has hundreds of thousands of distinct CDR3 sequences; approximately 89% are singletons. The sample consisted of CD8+ T cells from PBMCs. These receptor sequences come from a human donor with multiple sclerosis. Both conserved end residues are trimmed from each CDR3. The order of the fields is V gene, CDR3 protein.

>TRBV7-2
ASSLERGRGMAFETQY
>TRBV19
ASRIGIAEAF
>TRBV10-3
AIKPDRAQGPEAF
>TRBV29-1
SVEAEDTEAF
>TRBV25-1
ASSELPTGEETQY
>TRBV6-4
ASSDEGENNEQF
>TRBV25-1
ASSEGQLNEKLF
>TRBV11-2
ASTILTLPDESSGNTIY
>TRBV12-3/TRBV12-4
ASSRGGAETQY
>TRBV7-2
ASSPPPGTWLGTDTQY
>TRBV7-9
ASSLGMGSGPTRPDTQY
>TRBV7-9
ASSLAIRGGYDIQY
>TRBV19
ASSILTVSGNTIY
>TRBV4-3
ASSQVEGTGANVLT
>TRBV27
ASSPIAGGPQPQH
>TRBV7-9
ASSFDAAPYEQY
>TRBV30
AWSLGFGNTIY
>TRBV4-1
ASSQDGVEGALGYT
>TRBV6-2/TRBV6-3
ASTPMIRGYT
>TRBV2
ASSEGRLTANTEAF
>TRBV5-6
ASSLGGTEPQH
>TRBV11-3
ASSAGDLGAPSGANVLT
>TRBV7-3
ASSLYSGDTDTQY
>TRBV20-1
SARMGPGGVEKLF
>TRBV12-3/TRBV12-4
ASSFMAGVYNEQF
>TRBV6-4
ASSDSTGNYGYT
>TRBV30
AWSTGTGAYEQY
>TRBV29-1
SATDAGGDNEQF
>TRBV6-2/TRBV6-3
ASSKYRGGAGELF
>TRBV9
ASSVASGSTDTQY
>TRBV27
ASSRGAAGTYEQY
>TRBV5-4
ASSLGAGLDSTDTQY
>TRBV23-1
ASSQAPSQTTGRGELGQETQY
>TRBV28
ASSSDVKTGSREQF
>TRBV2
ASSTSPGTEETQY
>TRBV10-3
AISDHSGRRRDEQF
>TRBV9
ASSEPGLHFNEQF
>TRBV7-2
ASSPYGGSYEQY
>TRBV6-5
ASSYSGSGYSYNEQF
>TRBV6-2/TRBV6-3
ASSRTAYTGELF
>TRBV27
ASSFTSGATYEQY
>TRBV24-1
ATSDTGQGGPQF
>TRBV12-3/TRBV12-4
ASSLSTTYEQY
>TRBV7-2
ASSPAFRIYSNQPQH
>TRBV7-2
ASSPTLVPGQSDTQY
>TRBV4-3
ASSHISGRRAGELF
>TRBV13
ASSRTEGLASPGDTQY
>TRBV24-1
ATRPRGLKNTEAF
>TRBV6-1
ASSESGGGYEQY
>TRBV4-2
ASSSEGGGPSYEQY
>TRBV12-3/TRBV12-4
ASRLAAPDTQY
>TRBV10-3
AISESVGLEQY
>TRBV28
ASSPSTPAGF
>TRBV3-1
ASRIQGWLETQY